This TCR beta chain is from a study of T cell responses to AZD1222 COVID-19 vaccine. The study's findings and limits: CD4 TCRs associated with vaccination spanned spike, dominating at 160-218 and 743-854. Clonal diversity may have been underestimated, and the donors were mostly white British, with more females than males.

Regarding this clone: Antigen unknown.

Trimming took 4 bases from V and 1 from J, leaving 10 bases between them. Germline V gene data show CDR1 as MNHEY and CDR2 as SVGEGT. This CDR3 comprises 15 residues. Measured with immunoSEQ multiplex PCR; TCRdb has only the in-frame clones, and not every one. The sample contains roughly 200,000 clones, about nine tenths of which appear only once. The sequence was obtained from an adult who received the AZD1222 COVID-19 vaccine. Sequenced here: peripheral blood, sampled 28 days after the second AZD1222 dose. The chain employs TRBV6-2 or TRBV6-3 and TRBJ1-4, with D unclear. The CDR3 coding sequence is TGTGCCAGCAGTTCCACTTGGGGAACTAATGAAAAACTGTTTTTT. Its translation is CASSSTWGTNEKLFF.